This T cell receptor (beta chain) was identified in a study of preoperative IRX-2 immunotherapy in early breast cancer. Treatment defined: preoperative locoregional IRX-2 cytokine immunotherapy. Patients received preoperative, locoregional IRX-2 cytokine immunotherapy in a phase Ib study. Sequencing used immunoSEQ multiplex PCR; TCRdb keeps in-frame clones, though not all of them. The repertoire has approximately 30,000 clones, about nine tenths of them found once; the top ten carry around 1.6%. From germline, CDR1 is MNHGY and CDR2 SAAAGT. J lost 6 bases, V lost 6 bases, and 4 bases had no gene match. The CDR3 has 13 amino acids.

This receptor was taken from a human donor with breast cancer. This specimen consisted of tumor tissue, obtained after IRX-2 immunotherapy. The chain couples TRBV6-8 to TRBJ1-2; TRBD1 matches at 10 bases. CDR3 protein: CASRSDRGHGYTF. CDR3 nucleotide sequence: TGTGCCAGCAGATCAGACAGGGGGCATGGCTACACCTTC.